The next 30 T cell receptor beta chains were all read from a single sample in a study of cytotoxic CD8 clonotypes in ibrutinib-treated CLL. Generated by immunoSEQ multiplex PCR, the TCRdb table keeps only in-frame clones and is missing some. Of approximately 200,000 clones listed, 72% were seen once; the top ten hold about an eighth. This specimen was PBMCs, taken after 24 months of ibrutinib treatment. The receptors come from a human donor with chronic lymphocytic leukemia.

CDR3 sequence: CAWSGPALFF. The CDR3 DNA reads as TGTGCCTGGAGTGGGCCTGCGCTGTTTTTT. V is TRBV30 and J is TRBJ1-4; no definite D call. Germline V gene sequence: CDR1 GTSNPN, CDR2 SVGIG (reference sequence). The CDR3 is 10 amino acids. The germline V and J ends were trimmed by 1 base and 14 bases, with 8 bases remaining between them.

The rearrangement joins TRBV10-3 to TRBJ2-5; 8 bases are a match to TRBD2. CDR1 is ENHRY and CDR2 is SYGVKD in the germline V gene. The CDR3 extends over 19 amino acids. V was clipped by 2 bases and J by 5 bases; unmatched bases: 19. The CDR3 sequence is CAISEGRALAGPGRETQYF. Here the CDR3 DNA reads TGTGCCATCAGTGAGGGTAGGGCCTTAGCGGGACCGGGACGGGAGACCCAGTACTTC.

The chain employs TRBV4-2 and TRBJ2-2, with D possibly being TRBD2 (6 bases). The CDR3 is made up of 16 amino acids. The V gene's germline CDR1 is LGHNA and CDR2 YNFKEQ. V was trimmed by 4 bases and J by 0 bases, leaving 12 bases between them. The CDR3 region has the DNA TGTGCCAGCAGCCGGTACCGGGACTCGAACACCGGGGAGCTGTTTTTT. This codes for CASSRYRDSNTGELFF.

This clone was detected only once. This rearrangement joins TRBV6-6 to TRBJ1-2; D might be TRBD1 (6 bases). Germline V lookup: CDR1 MNHNY, CDR2 SVGAGI (reference sequence). The CDR3 runs 13 residues. With 2 bases removed from V and 8 bases from J, the gap between germline ends came to 12 bases. CDR3 sequence: CASSYGGAQGYTF. As DNA, the CDR3 is TGTGCCAGCAGTTACGGGGGGGCGCAGGGCTACACCTTC.

Regarding this clone: Because the CDR3's place on the DNA is in doubt, the DNA is left out and the CDR3 is given as listed by TCRdb. This chain joins TRBV13 and TRBJ2-5; the table's D call TRBD2 went unverified against the DNA. Germline V gives CDR1 PRHDT, CDR2 FYEKMQ (reference sequence). The CDR3 comprises 17 residues, both ends counted. This CDR3 reads CASSFGSGLAGAETQYF.

The chain is built from TRBV18 and TRBJ2-1; no reliable D call. This CDR3 is built from 15 residues. Per germline, CDR1 KGHSH and CDR2 LQKENI. V shed 2 bases and J shed 5 bases, with 13 bases lying between them. The DNA for the CDR3 is TGTGCCAGCTCACCAGGGCAACGCCTCGACAATGAGCAGTTCTTC. Residues: CASSPGQRLDNEQFF.

The rearrangement links TRBV19 to TRBJ2-7, with 14 bases matching TRBD2. CDR1 and CDR2 from the germline V gene are LNHDA and SQIVND (reference sequence). J gave up 3 bases and V 3 bases, and 1 base lay outside the gene matches. This CDR3 spans 15 amino acids. CDR3 amino acids: CASSIGTSGSYEQYF. CDR3 sequence (DNA): TGTGCCAGTAGTATCGGGACTAGCGGGAGCTACGAGCAGTACTTC.

The count of this clone is one. The rearrangement uses TRBV6-5 and TRBJ1-1; 10 nucleotides line up with TRBD1. CDR1 MNHEY and CDR2 SVGAGI come from the germline V gene. With 6 bases clipped from V and 6 bases from J, the junction kept 10 bases outside the gene matches. This CDR3 contains 15 residues. The CDR3 loop is CASSRVRQGAAEAFF. For the CDR3, the DNA is TGTGCCAGCAGCCGGGTAAGACAGGGGGCAGCTGAAGCTTTCTTT.

The chain joins TRBV15 to TRBJ1-1, with no clear D. This CDR3 region has 13 residues. CDR1 is LNHNV and CDR2 is YYDKDF in the germline V gene (reference sequence). The V end was cut by 7 bases, the J end by 1 base, with 10 bases between. The CDR3 region has the DNA TGTGCCACCATCGGGGAGGGGAACACTGAAGCTTTCTTT. Its translation: CATIGEGNTEAFF.

This chain links TRBV27 with TRBJ2-7, with TRBD2 matching over 11 bases. The junction had 6 bases not matched to a gene; V was cut back by 5 bases and J by 3 bases. Germline values: CDR1 MNHEY, CDR2 SMNVEV (reference sequence). The CDR3 spans 15 residues. CDR3 sequence reads: CASSPKGLADYEQYF. The CDR3 DNA sequence: TGTGCCAGCAGTCCAAAGGGACTAGCGGACTACGAGCAGTACTTC.

This chain connects TRBV9 to TRBJ2-5, with a possible D match to TRBD2 (5 bases). V was clipped by 0 bases and J by 3 bases, with 9 bases between them. CDR1 is SGDLS, CDR2 YYNGEE, per germline. The CDR3 spans 14 residues. CDR3 nucleotide sequence: TGTGCCAGCAGCGTAGGAGTAGCGAAAGAGACCCAGTACTTC. Encoded protein: CASSVGVAKETQYF.

The gene calls are TRBV4-1 and TRBJ2-6; possibly TRBD1 for D (6 bases). The CDR3 contains 22 residues. The V gene's germline CDR1 is MGHRA and CDR2 YSYEKL. The V gene lost 6 bases and the J gene lost 1 base, with 31 bases spanning the gap. The CDR3 loop is CASRPRAIHRENPGSGANVLTF. Here the CDR3 DNA reads TGCGCCAGCAGACCCCGGGCCATCCACAGGGAAAATCCCGGGTCTGGGGCCAACGTCCTGACTTTC.

The V gene is TRBV13, the J gene TRBJ2-7; 9 bases are a match to TRBD2. V shed 6 bases, J shed 4 bases, and the junction held 13 bases outside the gene matches. CDR3 length: 16 amino acids. The germline gives CDR1 PRHDT, CDR2 FYEKMQ (reference sequence). Written as DNA, the CDR3 is TGTGCCAGCAGAACCGGAGGGATAGCGGGAGTGTACGAGCAGTACTTC. Translated, it gives CASRTGGIAGVYEQYF.

The gene calls are TRBV4-3 and TRBJ2-3; no clear D. The CDR3 consists of 11 residues. The germline V gene has CDR1 LGHNA and CDR2 YSLEER. With 4 bases removed from V and 5 bases from J, the gap between germline ends came to 4 bases. The CDR3 loop reads CASSRGDTQYF. CDR3 bases: TGCGCCAGCAGCCGGGGAGATACGCAGTATTTT.

The chain joins TRBV30 to TRBJ1-5, with unresolved D. Germline V lookup: CDR1 GTSNPN, CDR2 SVGIG (reference sequence). This CDR3 is 13 amino acids long. V was trimmed by 2 bases and J by 4 bases, leaving 9 bases between them. CDR3 sequence: CAWSTEANQPQHF. CDR3 sequence (DNA): TGTGCCTGGAGTACCGAAGCTAATCAGCCCCAGCATTTT. The complete variable domain, with remaining parts taken from reference TRBV30 and TRBJ1-5, reads SQTIHQWPATLVQPVGSPLSLECTVEGTSNPNLYWYRQAAGRGLQLLFYSVGIGQISSEVPQNLSASRPQDRQFILSSKKLLLSDSGFYLCAWSTEANQPQHFGDGTRLSIL.

This chain connects TRBV27 to TRBJ2-7; D is possibly TRBD2 (6 bases). Trimming shortened V by 5 bases and J by 0 bases, and 11 bases separated the two germline ends. Germline-derived CDR1 and CDR2 are MNHEY and SMNVEV (reference sequence). CDR3 size: 14 residues. The CDR3 reads CASSRAGASYEQYF. The CDR3 nucleotides read TGTGCCAGCAGTCGAGCGGGTGCCTCCTACGAGCAGTACTTC.

This clone has only a few counts. The chain combines TRBV5-6 with TRBJ2-7, with a possible D match to TRBD2 (6 bases). The CDR3 has 13 amino acids. Germline CDR1 and CDR2: SGHDT and YYEEEE. V shed 3 bases and J shed 4 bases, with 11 bases lying between them. CDR3 residues: CASSSDYTYEQYF. CDR3 bases: TGTGCCAGCAGCTCGGACTATACTTACGAGCAGTACTTC.

V and J are TRBV7-2 and TRBJ2-5; perhaps TRBD2 as D (6 bases). The CDR3 length is 13 residues. Germline assignment: CDR1 SGHTA and CDR2 FQGNSA. Trimming took 3 bases from V and 5 from J, leaving 10 bases between them. The CDR3: CASSLNSGETQYF. CDR3 nucleotides: TGTGCCAGCAGCTTGAATAGCGGCGAGACCCAGTACTTC.

The chain couples TRBV5-1 to TRBJ2-7; D might be TRBD1 or TRBD2, each matching 5 bases. Germline CDR1 SGHRS, CDR2 YFSETQ. Deletions cut 4 bases from V and 3 bases from J, with 17 bases between. This CDR3 is built from 15 residues. CDR3 bases: TGCGCCAGCAGCGCAGCCGGGACGGTTCACTACGAGCAGTACTTC. It specifies CASSAAGTVHYEQYF.

CDR3 sequence: CASSSTSTDTQYF. DNA for the CDR3: TGTGCCAGCAGTTCTACCAGCACAGATACGCAGTATTTT. V gene TRBV6-5 combines with J gene TRBJ2-3; D is undetermined. The CDR3 spans 13 residues. Germline values: CDR1 MNHEY, CDR2 SVGAGI. V lost 4 bases and J 0 bases, leaving 5 bases between the germline ends.

V gene TRBV27 combines with J gene TRBJ2-1; TRBD2 matches 11 bases. The length of the CDR3 is 16 residues. The germline CDR1 and CDR2 sequences are MNHEY and SMNVEV (reference sequence). With V trimmed by 5 bases and J by 1 base, 4 bases remained unmatched. The CDR3 protein is CASSALAGVSYNEQFF. In DNA form, the CDR3 reads TGTGCCAGCAGTGCACTAGCGGGAGTGTCCTACAATGAGCAGTTCTTC.

The chain employs TRBV7-9 and TRBJ2-3, with a possible D match to TRBD2 (5 bases). This CDR3 spans 15 amino acids. V was pared by 9 bases and J by 2 bases, with 18 bases between. Looked up from germline, CDR1 is SEHNR and CDR2 is FQNEAQ (reference sequence). CDR3 residues: CASDPGLGDTDTQYF. For the CDR3, the DNA is TGTGCCAGTGATCCAGGACTGGGAGACACAGATACGCAGTATTTT.

The chain joins TRBV7-6 to TRBJ1-2; a weak D match, TRBD1 (5 bases). CDR3 length: 14 residues. The V end was cut by 5 bases, the J end by 1 base, with 11 bases between. Germline-derived CDR1 and CDR2 are SGHVS and FNYEAQ. The CDR3 nucleotides are TGTGCCAGCAGCCCACTCGGACATAACTATGGCTACACCTTC. Translating gives CASSPLGHNYGYTF.

The chain carries TRBV27 and TRBJ2-1, with 11 bases that match TRBD1. This CDR3 is built from 17 residues. V gave up 5 bases and J gave up 7 bases; unmatched junction bases: 13. Germline V gene sequence: CDR1 MNHEY, CDR2 SMNVEV (reference sequence). CDR3: CASSLTDRGRFFNEQFF. The CDR3 DNA is TGTGCCAGCAGTCTAACGGACAGGGGGCGGTTCTTTAATGAGCAGTTCTTC.

The chain has TRBV25-1 and TRBJ1-1; tentatively, D is TRBD1 (5 bases). There are 12 residues in the CDR3. Germline V lookup: CDR1 MGHDK, CDR2 SYGVNS. Trimming pared 1 base from V and 11 bases from J, leaving 11 bases between. This CDR3 is CASSEFMGGAFF. The CDR3 DNA is TGTGCCAGCAGTGAATTTATGGGGGGGGCTTTCTTT. The whole variable domain, remainder taken from reference TRBV25-1 and TRBJ1-1, is EADIYQTPRYLVIGTGKKITLECSQTMGHDKMYWYQQDPGMELHLIHYSYGVNSTEKGDLSSESTVSRIRTEHFPLTLESARPSHTSQYLCASSEFMGGAFFGQGTRLTVV.

This clone was counted a few times. The chain couples TRBV6-6 to TRBJ1-5; a possible D gene is TRBD1 (5 bases). CDR1 MNHNY and CDR2 SVGAGI come from the germline V gene (reference sequence). V lost 2 bases to trimming and J lost 7 bases, with 15 bases between them. The CDR3 is 15 amino acids. The DNA for the CDR3 is TGTGCCAGCAGTTACGTGGCGCAGGGTGAACAGCCCCAGCATTTT. The encoded protein is CASSYVAQGEQPQHF.

This clone was seen once. This chain uses TRBV6-5 with TRBJ1-1, with TRBD1 matching over 9 bases. V lost 6 bases to trimming and J lost 4 bases; unmatched junction nucleotides: 6. CDR1 is MNHEY and CDR2 is SVGAGI in the germline V gene. The CDR3 totals 14 residues. The CDR3 DNA sequence: TGTGCCAGCAGACCCCCGACAGGGGGCACTGAAGCTTTCTTT. Translation gives CASRPPTGGTEAFF.

In its sample, this clone was seen once. The chain carries TRBV9 and TRBJ2-1; TRBD1 matches at 7 bases. This CDR3 contains 16 residues. Germline values: CDR1 SGDLS, CDR2 YYNGEE. V gave up 0 bases and J gave up 4 bases; unmatched junction bases: 7. The CDR3 reads CASSVGAGTVYNEQFF. The CDR3 bases are TGTGCCAGCAGCGTAGGGGCCGGGACAGTGTACAATGAGCAGTTCTTC.

This clone showed up just a few times. The V gene is TRBV12-5, the J gene TRBJ1-1; possibly TRBD1 for D (6 bases). Germline CDR1 reads LGHNT; CDR2 reads FRNRAP. Between the trimmed V and J ends, which lost 7 bases and 4 bases, there was a span of 19 bases. This CDR3 has 15 amino acids. The CDR3 loop reads CASAWGTGSSTEAFF. Written as DNA, the CDR3 is TGTGCTAGTGCCTGGGGAACAGGGAGCAGCACTGAAGCTTTCTTT.

The V call is TRBV5-1, the J call TRBJ2-1; TRBD1 agrees at 10 bases. Per the germline V gene, CDR1 is SGHRS and CDR2 is YFSETQ. This CDR3 spans 14 amino acids. The V gene end was trimmed by 0 bases and the J gene end by 8 bases; junction bases not matched to a gene: 2. For the CDR3, the DNA is TGCGCCAGCAGCTTGGGGACAGGGGGGCATGAGCAGTTCTTC. It codes for CASSLGTGGHEQFF. Full variable domain (rest looked up from reference TRBV5-1 and TRBJ2-1): KAGVTQTPRYLIKTRGQQVTLSCSPISGHRSVSWYQQTPGQGLQFLFEYFSETQRNKGNFPGRFSGRQFSNSRSEMNVSTLELGDSALYLCASSLGTGGHEQFFGPGTRLTVL.